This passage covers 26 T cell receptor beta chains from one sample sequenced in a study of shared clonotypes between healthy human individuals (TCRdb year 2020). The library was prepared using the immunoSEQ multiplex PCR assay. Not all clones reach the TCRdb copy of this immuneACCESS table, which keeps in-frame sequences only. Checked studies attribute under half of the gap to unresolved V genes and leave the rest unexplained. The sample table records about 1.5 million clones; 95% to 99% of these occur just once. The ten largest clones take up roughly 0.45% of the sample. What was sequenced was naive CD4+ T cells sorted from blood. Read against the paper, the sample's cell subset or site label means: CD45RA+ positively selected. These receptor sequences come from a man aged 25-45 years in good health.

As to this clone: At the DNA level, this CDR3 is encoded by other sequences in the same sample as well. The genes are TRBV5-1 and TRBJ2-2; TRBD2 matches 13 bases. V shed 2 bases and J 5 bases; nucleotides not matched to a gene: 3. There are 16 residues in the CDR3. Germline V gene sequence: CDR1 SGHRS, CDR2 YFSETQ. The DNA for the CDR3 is TGCGCCAGCAGCTTCGGACTAGCGGGAGAGACCGGGGAGCTGTTTTTT. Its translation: CASSFGLAGETGELFF.

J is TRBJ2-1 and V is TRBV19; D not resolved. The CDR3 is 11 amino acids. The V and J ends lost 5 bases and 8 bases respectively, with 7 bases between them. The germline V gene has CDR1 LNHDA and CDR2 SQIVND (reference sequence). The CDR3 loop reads CASSQVHEQFF. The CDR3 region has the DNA TGTGCCAGTAGTCAGGTCCATGAGCAGTTCTTC.

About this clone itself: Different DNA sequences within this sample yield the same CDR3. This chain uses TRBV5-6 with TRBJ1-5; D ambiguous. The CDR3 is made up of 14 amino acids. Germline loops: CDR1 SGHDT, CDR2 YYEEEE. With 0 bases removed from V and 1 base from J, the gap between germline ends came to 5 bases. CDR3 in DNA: TGTGCCAGCAGCTTGGCGGGGAGCAATCAGCCCCAGCATTTT. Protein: CASSLAGSNQPQHF.

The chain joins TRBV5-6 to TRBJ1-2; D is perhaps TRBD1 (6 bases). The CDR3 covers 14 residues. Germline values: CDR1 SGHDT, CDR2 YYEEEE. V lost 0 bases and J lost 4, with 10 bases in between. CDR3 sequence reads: CASSLDRDTYGYTF. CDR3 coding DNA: TGTGCCAGCAGCTTGGACCGGGACACCTATGGCTACACCTTC.

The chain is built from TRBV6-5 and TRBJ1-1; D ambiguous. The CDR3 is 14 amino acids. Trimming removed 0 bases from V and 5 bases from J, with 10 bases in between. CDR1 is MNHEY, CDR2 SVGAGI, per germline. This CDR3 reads CASSYSTGKTEAFF. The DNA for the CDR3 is TGTGCCAGCAGTTACTCTACCGGGAAGACTGAAGCTTTCTTT.

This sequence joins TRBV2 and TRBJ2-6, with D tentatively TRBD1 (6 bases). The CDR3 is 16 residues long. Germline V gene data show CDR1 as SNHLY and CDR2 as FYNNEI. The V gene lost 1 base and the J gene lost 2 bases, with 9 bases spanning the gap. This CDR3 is CASSEGQVPGANVLTF. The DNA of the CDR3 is TGTGCCAGCAGTGAAGGACAGGTCCCTGGGGCCAACGTCCTGACTTTC.

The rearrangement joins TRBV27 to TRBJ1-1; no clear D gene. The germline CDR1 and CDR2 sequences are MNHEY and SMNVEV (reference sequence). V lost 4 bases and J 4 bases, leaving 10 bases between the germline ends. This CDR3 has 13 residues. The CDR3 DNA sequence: TGTGCCAGCAGTTCAGACGCCGGCACTGAAGCTTTCTTT. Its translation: CASSSDAGTEAFF.

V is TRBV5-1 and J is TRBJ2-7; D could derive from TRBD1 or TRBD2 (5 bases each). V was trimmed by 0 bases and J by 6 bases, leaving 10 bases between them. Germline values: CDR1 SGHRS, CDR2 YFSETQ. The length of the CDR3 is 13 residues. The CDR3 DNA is TGCGCCAGCAGCTTGGCCTACGGGACCGAGCAGTACTTC. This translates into CASSLAYGTEQYF.

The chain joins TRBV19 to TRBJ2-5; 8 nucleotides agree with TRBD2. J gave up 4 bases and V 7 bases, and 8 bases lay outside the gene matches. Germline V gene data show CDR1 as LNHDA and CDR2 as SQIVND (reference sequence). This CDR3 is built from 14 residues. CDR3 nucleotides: TGTGCCAGTAATAGGGCGGGAGGAAGAGAGACCCAGTACTTC. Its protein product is CASNRAGGRETQYF.

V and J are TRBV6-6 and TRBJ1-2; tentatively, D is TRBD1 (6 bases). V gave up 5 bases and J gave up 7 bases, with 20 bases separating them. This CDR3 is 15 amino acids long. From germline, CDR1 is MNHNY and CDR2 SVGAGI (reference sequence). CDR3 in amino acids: CASSTRWGGTGGYTF. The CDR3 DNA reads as TGTGCCAGCAGTACCCGGTGGGGGGGCACTGGTGGCTACACCTTC.

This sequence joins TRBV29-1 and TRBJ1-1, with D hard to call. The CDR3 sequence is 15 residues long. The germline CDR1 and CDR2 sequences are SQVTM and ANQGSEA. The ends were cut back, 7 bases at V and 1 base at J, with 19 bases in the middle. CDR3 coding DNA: TGCAGCGCCAGTCGGGGTTTTAACCCGAACACTGAAGCTTTCTTT. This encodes CSASRGFNPNTEAFF.

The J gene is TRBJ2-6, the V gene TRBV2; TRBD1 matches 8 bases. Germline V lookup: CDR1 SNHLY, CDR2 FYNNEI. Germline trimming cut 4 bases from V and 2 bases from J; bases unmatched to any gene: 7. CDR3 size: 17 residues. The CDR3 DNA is TGTGCCAGCAGTGTGCGACAGGGGCTTCCTGGGGCCAACGTCCTGACTTTC. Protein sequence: CASSVRQGLPGANVLTF. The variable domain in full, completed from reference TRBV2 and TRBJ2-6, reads EPEVTQTPSHQVTQMGQEVILRCVPISNHLYFYWYRQILGQKVEFLVSFYNNEISEKSEIFDDQFSVERPDGSNFTLKIRSTKLEDSAMYFCASSVRQGLPGANVLTFGAGSRLTVL.

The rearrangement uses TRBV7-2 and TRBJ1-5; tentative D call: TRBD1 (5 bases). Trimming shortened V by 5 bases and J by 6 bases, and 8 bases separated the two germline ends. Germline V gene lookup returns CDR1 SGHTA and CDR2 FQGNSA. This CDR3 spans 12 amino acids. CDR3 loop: CASSKRGQPQHF. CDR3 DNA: TGTGCCAGCAGCAAAAGGGGTCAGCCCCAGCATTTT.

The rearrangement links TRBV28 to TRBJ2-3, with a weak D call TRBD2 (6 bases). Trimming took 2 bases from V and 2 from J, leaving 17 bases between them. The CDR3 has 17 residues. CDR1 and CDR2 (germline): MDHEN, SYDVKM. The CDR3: CASSLPSGLANTDTQYF. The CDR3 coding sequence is TGTGCCAGCAGTTTACCCTCTGGGCTAGCGAACACAGATACGCAGTATTTT.

CDR3 residues: CASSIGVAGTQETQYF. The CDR3 nucleotides read TGTGCCAGTAGTATAGGAGTAGCGGGAACCCAAGAGACCCAGTACTTC. The chain uses TRBV19 and TRBJ2-5; 8 bases fit TRBD2. The V gene end was trimmed by 1 base and the J gene end by 1 base; junction bases not matched to a gene: 5. Per germline, CDR1 LNHDA and CDR2 SQIVND (reference sequence). This CDR3 has 16 residues.

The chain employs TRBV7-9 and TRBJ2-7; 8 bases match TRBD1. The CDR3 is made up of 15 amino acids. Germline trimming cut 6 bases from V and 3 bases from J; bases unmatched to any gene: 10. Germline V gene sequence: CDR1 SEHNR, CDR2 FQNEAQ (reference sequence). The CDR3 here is CASSGSGQEFYEQYF. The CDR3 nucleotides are TGTGCCAGCAGTGGGTCGGGACAGGAATTCTACGAGCAGTACTTC. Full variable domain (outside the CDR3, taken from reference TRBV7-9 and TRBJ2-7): DTGVSQNPRHKITKRGQNVTFRCDPISEHNRLYWYRQTLGQGPEFLTYFQNEAQLEKSRLLSDRFSAERPKGSFSTLEIQRTEQGDSAMYLCASSGSGQEFYEQYFGPGTRLTVT.

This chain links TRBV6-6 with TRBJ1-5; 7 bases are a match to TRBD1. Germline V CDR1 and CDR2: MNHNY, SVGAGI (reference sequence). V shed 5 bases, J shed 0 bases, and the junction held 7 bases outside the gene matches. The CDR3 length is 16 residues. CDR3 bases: TGTGCCAGCAGTCCCCAGGGACAGTATAGCAATCAGCCCCAGCATTTT. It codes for CASSPQGQYSNQPQHF.

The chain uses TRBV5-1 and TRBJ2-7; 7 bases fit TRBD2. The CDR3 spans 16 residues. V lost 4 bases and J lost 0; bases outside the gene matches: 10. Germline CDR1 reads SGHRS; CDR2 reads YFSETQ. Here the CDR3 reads CASSTQLAPSSYEQYF. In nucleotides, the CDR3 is TGCGCCAGCAGCACCCAACTAGCGCCCAGCTCCTACGAGCAGTACTTC.

The CDR3 DNA reads as TGTGCCAGCAGCGTAGATAGCCTAGCGGGAGTACTTAATGAGCAGTTCTTC. Its protein is CASSVDSLAGVLNEQFF. This chain connects TRBV9 to TRBJ2-1; TRBD2 aligns across 10 bases. Germline V gene data show CDR1 as SGDLS and CDR2 as YYNGEE. This CDR3 is 17 amino acids long. The trim removed 0 bases at V and 7 bases at J, leaving 10 bases unmatched.

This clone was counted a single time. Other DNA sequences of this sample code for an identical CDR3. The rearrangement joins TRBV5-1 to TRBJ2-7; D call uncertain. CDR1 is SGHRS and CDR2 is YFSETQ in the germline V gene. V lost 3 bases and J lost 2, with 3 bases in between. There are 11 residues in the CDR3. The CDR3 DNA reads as TGCGCCAGCAGCTCTACCTACGAGCAGTACTTC. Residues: CASSSTYEQYF. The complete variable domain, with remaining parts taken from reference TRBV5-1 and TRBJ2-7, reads KAGVTQTPRYLIKTRGQQVTLSCSPISGHRSVSWYQQTPGQGLQFLFEYFSETQRNKGNFPGRFSGRQFSNSRSEMNVSTLELGDSALYLCASSSTYEQYFGPGTRLTVT.

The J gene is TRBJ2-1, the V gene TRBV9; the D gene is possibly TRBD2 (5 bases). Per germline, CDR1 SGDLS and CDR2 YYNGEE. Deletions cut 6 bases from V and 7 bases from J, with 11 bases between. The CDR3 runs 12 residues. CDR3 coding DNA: TGTGCCAGCAAGGGAGTCGGTAATGAGCAGTTCTTC. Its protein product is CASKGVGNEQFF.

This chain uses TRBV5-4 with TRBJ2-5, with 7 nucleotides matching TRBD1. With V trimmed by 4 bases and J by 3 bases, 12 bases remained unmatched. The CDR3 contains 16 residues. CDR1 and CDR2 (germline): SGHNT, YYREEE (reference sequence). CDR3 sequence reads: CASSTPTGTAEETQYF. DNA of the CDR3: TGTGCCAGCAGCACCCCAACCGGGACAGCTGAAGAGACCCAGTACTTC. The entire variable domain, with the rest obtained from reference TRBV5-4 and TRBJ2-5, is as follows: ETGVTQSPTHLIKTRGQQVTLRCSSQSGHNTVSWYQQALGQGPQFIFQYYREEENGRGNFPPRFSGLQFPNYSSELNVNALELDDSALYLCASSTPTGTAEETQYFGPGTRLLVL.

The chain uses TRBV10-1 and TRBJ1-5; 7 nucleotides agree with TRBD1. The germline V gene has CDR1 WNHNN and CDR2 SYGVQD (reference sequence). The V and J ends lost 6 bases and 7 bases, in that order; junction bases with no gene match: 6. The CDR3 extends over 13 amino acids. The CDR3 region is CASSQGVFQPQHF. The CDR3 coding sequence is TGCGCCAGCAGCCAGGGGGTTTTCCAGCCCCAGCATTTT.

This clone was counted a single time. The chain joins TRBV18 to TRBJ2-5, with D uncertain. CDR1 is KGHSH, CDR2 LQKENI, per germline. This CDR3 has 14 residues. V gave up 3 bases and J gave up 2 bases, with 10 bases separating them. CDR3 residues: CASSPETRQETQYF. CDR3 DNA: TGTGCCAGCTCACCCGAGACCCGACAAGAGACCCAGTACTTC.

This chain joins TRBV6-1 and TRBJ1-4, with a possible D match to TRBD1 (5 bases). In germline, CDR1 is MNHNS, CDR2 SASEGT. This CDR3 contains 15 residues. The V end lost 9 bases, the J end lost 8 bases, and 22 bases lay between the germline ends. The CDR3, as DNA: TGTGCCAGTTGTAGAGTCGGCAGGGTCGCGGAAAAACTGTTTTTT. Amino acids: CASCRVGRVAEKLFF.

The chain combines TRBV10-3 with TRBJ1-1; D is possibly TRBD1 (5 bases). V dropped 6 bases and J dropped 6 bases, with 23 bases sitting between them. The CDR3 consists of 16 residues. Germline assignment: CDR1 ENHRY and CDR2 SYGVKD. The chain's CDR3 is CAISRHGTTVDAEAFF. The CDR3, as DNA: TGTGCCATCAGCCGACATGGGACGACGGTCGACGCTGAAGCTTTCTTT.